This entry describes one T cell receptor (beta chain). As yet, its antigen is unknown. CDR1 and CDR2 (germline): SGHVS, FQNEAQ. The V gene lost 4 bases and the J gene lost 7 bases, with 8 bases spanning the gap. The CDR3 has 12 residues. Reverse transcription of 0.5 to 1 ug RNA was performed with random hexamers. TCR beta CDR3 was amplified by immunoSEQ multiplex PCR. This amplification extended across 54 Vbeta and 13 Jbeta segments. TCRdb recomputed calls from the immunoSEQ multiplex PCR reads with MiXCR, one row per CDR3 protein. The table records under 200,000 distinct CDR3 sequences, over 75% of them present only once. This record belongs to a study of CD8 T cells in Susac syndrome. At the level of the study: Within the sequenced Susac syndrome patient group, more than 5 exhibited active disease and roughly 8 were in remission. There were Susac syndrome patients who were therapy-naive at blood draw, others on corticosteroids, and others on intravenous immunoglobulin alone. Study-wide findings and caveats: The relatively small number of individuals in the TCR sequencing and HLA analysis was acknowledged by the study.

The sequence derives from a human donor with Susac syndrome. V and J are TRBV7-8 and TRBJ2-1; D not certain. The source material was CD4+ T cells from PBMCs. DNA of the CDR3: TGTGCCAGCAGCTCCAACCGGAATGAGCAGTTCTTC. Translated: CASSSNRNEQFF.